This T cell receptor (beta chain) was captured by sequencing in a study of T cells in Graves' hyperthyroidism and ophthalmopathy. The CDR3 extends over 15 amino acids. Trimming left V 8 bases short and J 2 bases short, with 17 bases between. Germline CDR1 reads LGHDT; CDR2 reads YNNKEL (reference sequence). RNA transcripts gave rise to amplified TCR beta CDR3 regions. In the first-round RT-PCR of the TCR CDR3, the HTBI primer set was used. From the multiplex PCR reads, TCRdb called clonotypes with MiXCR, one entry per CDR3 protein. The data show around 600,000 distinct CDR3 sequences, 12% to 15% seen once.

Sequencing input: blood. The TCR comes from a woman under 30 with Graves' ophthalmopathy. V gene TRBV3-1 combines with J gene TRBJ2-3, with a tentative D call TRBD1 (5 bases). Written as DNA, the CDR3 is TGTGCCAGCCCTCTTGAGACAGAATACACAGATACGCAGTATTTT. Protein sequence: CASPLETEYTDTQYF.